Listed below are T cell receptor beta chains from one sample, sequenced in a study of T cell repertoires in cytomegalovirus infection. For these receptors, no antigen is known. Each CDR3 protein gets one entry after TCRdb re-called the reads with MiXCR. This table holds fewer than 1,000,000 distinct CDR3 sequences, around 32% found once. The specimen was cultured CD8+ T cells from PBMCs, collected from culture after CMV antigen stimulation. The receptors were sampled from a human donor in good health (CMV status not recorded). Some clones in this sample may be carry-over from other donors' samples. CDR3s include the opening cysteine and the closing phenylalanine or tryptophan. A D gene is named only where the DNA matches it firmly. A clone size is listed for some rows: how often the clone was seen (once, few, many), or a class if it is expanded.

>TRBJ2-1|NA|TRBV19|few
TGTGCCAGTAGTATTGGAGTCAATGAGCAGTTCTTC
CASSIGVNEQFF
>TRBJ1-2|NA|TRBV27|few
TGTGCCAGCAGTTTATCTACGACAGGATTCTATGGCTACACCTTC
CASSLSTTGFYGYTF
>TRBJ2-2|TRBD2|TRBV11-3|few
TGTGCCAGCAGCGGAAGCGGGGGCCACACCGGGGAGCTGTTTTTT
CASSGSGGHTGELFF
>TRBJ1-1|NA|TRBV9|few
TGTGCCAGCAGCCCTCACGAGGGCCACCCTGAAGCTTTCTTT
CASSPHEGHPEAFF
>TRBJ2-1|NA|TRBV6-6|NA
TGTGCCAGCAGTTACCAGGCGAGCGAGCAGTTCTTC
CASSYQASEQFF
>TRBJ1-1|NA|TRBV15|NA
TGTGCCACCTCCGGGAACACTGAAGCTTTCTTT
CATSGNTEAFF
>TRBJ1-1|NA|TRBV10-3|NA
TGTGCCATCAGTGAAAAGGGAGAAGCTTTCTTT
CAISEKGEAFF
>TRBJ2-2|TRBD1|TRBV27|NA
TGTGCCAGCAGTCCCATCGGGACAGGTTTCACCGGGGAGCTGTTTTTT
CASSPIGTGFTGELFF
>TRBJ1-1|TRBD1|TRBV9|NA
TGTGCCAGCAGCGGTGGGACAGGGGGCACTGAAGCTTTCTTT
CASSGGTGGTEAFF
>TRBJ1-2|TRBD1|TRBV19|few
TGTGCCAGTATCCCCCGGACAGGGGGCTATGATGGCTACACCTTC
CASIPRTGGYDGYTF
>TRBJ2-1|NA|TRBV27|few
TGTGCCAGCAGTTTAACGGGGCCGGCCTACAATGAGCAGTTCTTC
CASSLTGPAYNEQFF
>TRBJ1-1|TRBD1|TRBV7-8|NA
TGTGCCAGCACCCCCCGGGACAGGGGAACCGGAACTGAAGCTTTCTTT
CASTPRDRGTGTEAFF
>TRBJ2-5|NA|TRBV12-3/TRBV12-4|few
TGTGCCAGCAGTTTAATCCCTGGGGAGACCCAGTACTTC
CASSLIPGETQYF
>TRBJ1-1|TRBD1|TRBV29-1|NA
TGCAGCCCGGACAGGCCCAAGTCTGAAGCTTTCTTT
CSPDRPKSEAFF
>TRBJ2-5|TRBD2|TRBV5-6|NA
TGTGCCAGCAGCTCCTGGAGAAGGGGCCCCGGGATAGCGGGGGATTCGGGGGAGACCCAGTACTTC
CASSSWRRGPGIAGDSGETQYF
>TRBJ1-1|NA|TRBV6-6|NA
NA
CASSILERGGGNTEAFF
>TRBJ2-3|NA|TRBV19|few
TGTGCCAGTAGCCATGGGGACGGATACACAGATACGCAGTATTTT
CASSHGDGYTDTQYF
>TRBJ1-2|NA|TRBV6-8|NA
TGTGCCAGCAGCGTGACAGCATTCTATGGCTACACCTTC
CASSVTAFYGYTF
>TRBJ2-7|TRBD1|TRBV10-3|NA
TGTGCCACCCGGGACAGTTACGAGCAGTACTTC
CATRDSYEQYF
>TRBJ1-2|NA|TRBV4-1|few
TGCGCCAGCAGCCAAGAAAGGGCGGGGAACTATGGCTACACCTTC
CASSQERAGNYGYTF
>TRBJ1-5|NA|TRBV4-1|NA
TGCGCCAGCAGCCAAACCACAGGGAGCTTCGATCAGCCCCAGCATTTT
CASSQTTGSFDQPQHF
>TRBJ2-2|TRBD1|TRBV6-6|NA
TGTCCCAGCATCCAATGGGGACAGGGGGACCCCGGGGAGTTGTTTTTT
CPSIQWGQGDPGELFF
>TRBJ2-5|NA|TRBV11-2|many
TGTGCCAGCAGATCCGACAGTATGGTGGAGACCCAGTACTTC
CASRSDSMVETQYF
>TRBJ1-1|NA|TRBV5-1|NA
TGCGCCAGCTCCTTGGGGGCGACCACTGAAGCTTTCTTT
CASSLGATTEAFF
>TRBJ2-7|NA|TRBV7-9|NA
TGTGCCAGCAGCTTCACATTGGCCTACGAGCAGTACTTC
CASSFTLAYEQYF
>TRBJ2-7|NA|TRBV18|few
TGTGCCAGCTCACCACTTCAGAACTCCTACGAGCAGTACTTC
CASSPLQNSYEQYF
>TRBJ1-4|NA|TRBV6-5|few
TGTGCCAGCAGTTACTCGACAAACCGGGACACCAATGAAAAACTGTTTTTT
CASSYSTNRDTNEKLFF
>TRBJ1-5|NA|TRBV15|NA
TGTGCCACCTCCTTCAAGATGGTTGAGCCCCAGCATTTT
CATSFKMVEPQHF
>TRBJ2-1|NA|TRBV7-6|many
TGTGCCAGCAGCCCGGAGGCACACTCCTACAATGAGCAGTTCTTC
CASSPEAHSYNEQFF
>TRBJ1-1|TRBD1|TRBV7-9|NA
TGTGCCAGCAGCTTAAAGGTAAAGGGGGCGATGAACACTGAAGCTTTCTTT
CASSLKVKGAMNTEAFF
>TRBJ2-3|TRBD2|TRBV7-8|many
TGTGCCAGCAGCTTAAGGCGGGGGGGCCCGGATACGCAGTATTTT
CASSLRRGGPDTQYF
>TRBJ2-1|TRBD2|TRBV2|few
TGTGCCGTTGAAGCGGGGGGGCTACGCAATGAGCAGTTCTTC
CAVEAGGLRNEQFF
>TRBJ2-1|NA|TRBV7-3|NA
TGTGCCAGCAGCCCCTCGGGAGAGGGTTCCTACAATGAGCAGTTCTTC
CASSPSGEGSYNEQFF
>TRBJ2-3|NA|TRBV12-3/TRBV12-4|few
TGTGCCAGCAGTTTATTGGAGGGGGCCGCAGATACGCAGTATTTT
CASSLLEGAADTQYF
>TRBJ1-1|NA|TRBV10-1|NA
TGCGCCAGCAGAGGGCCCGAGGGGCCGAACACTGAAGCTTTCTTT
CASRGPEGPNTEAFF
>TRBJ1-2|TRBD1|TRBV7-4|NA
TGTGCCAGCGGGACCCGGACAGGGGGTGGCTACACCTTC
CASGTRTGGGYTF
>TRBJ2-1|NA|TRBV24-1|NA
TGTGCCACCAGTGATTTAGGGGATGGAGGCAGATTCAATGAGCAGTTCTTC
CATSDLGDGGRFNEQFF
>TRBJ1-2|TRBD1|TRBV27|NA
TGTGCCAGCAGTACGGACAGGTGGTATGGCTACACCTTC
CASSTDRWYGYTF
>TRBJ2-2|NA|TRBV27|NA
TGTGCCAGCTCCACGCCGTGGGCGACAGGAAGGTCCGGGGAGCTGTTTTTT
CASSTPWATGRSGELFF
>TRBJ1-1|NA|TRBV20-1|NA
TGCAGTGCTAGCTACAGGAACACTGAAGCTTTCTTT
CSASYRNTEAFF
>TRBJ2-5|NA|TRBV6-2/TRBV6-3|NA
TGTGCCAGCAGTTGGGAAGGGACTTCAGTGGAAGAGACCCAGTACTTC
CASSWEGTSVEETQYF
>TRBJ2-7|NA|TRBV12-3/TRBV12-4|NA
TGTGCCAGCAGTTCATCTTCCTTTACTCCTTACGAGCAGTACTTC
CASSSSSFTPYEQYF
>TRBJ1-6|TRBD1|TRBV27|NA
TGTGCCAGCAGTTTATCACGGCAGGGGGGTCCACCCCTCCACTTT
CASSLSRQGGPPLHF